This T cell receptor beta chain was profiled in a study of beta chain features in type 1 diabetes. Study conclusions and caveats: The similarity of naive, central memory and Treg TCRB repertoires appeared greater among patients than among healthy donors. When Type 1 diabetes patients were examined, their TCRB CDR3s proved moderately but significantly shorter in all four CD4+ subsets. A pattern of fewer insertions and more deletions at VDJ junctions was seen in type 1 diabetes patients.

Isolation of CD4+ naive, central memory, regulatory and stem cell-like memory cells was achieved by sorting via CD45RO/CCR7/CD25/CD127/CD95/CD27. Germline V gives CDR1 SGHTA, CDR2 FQGNSA. The CDR3 loop spans 12 amino acids. The ends were cut back, 2 bases at V and 9 bases at J, with 10 bases in the middle. Comment on this clone: Its antigen is still unknown.

Since all of the isolated RNA was reverse transcribed, expressed TCRB transcripts were what got sequenced. Only in-frame clones appear in the TCRdb table, and some are missing; sequencing was by immunoSEQ multiplex PCR. The profile shows about 230,000 clones, roughly 16% of them singletons. Sequenced sample: naive CD4+ T cells from blood. The origin of this receptor is a man aged 25-45 years with type 1 diabetes. The chain has TRBV7-2 and TRBJ1-1; no reliable D call. The CDR3 sequence: CASSLFGVKAFF. The CDR3 DNA reads TGTGCCAGCAGCTTATTTGGTGTGAAAGCTTTCTTT.